This T cell receptor beta chain appears in the sequencing data of a study of pediatric ulcerative colitis. Profiled with immunoSEQ multiplex PCR; TCRdb holds only in-frame clones, not every one. This sample has roughly 16,000 clones, with 80% found just once. The rectum was sampled with one to two pinch biopsies at colonoscopy. The sequencing input was gut tissue. The sequence derives from a boy younger than 18 who was a control in a study of pediatric ulcerative colitis.

CDR3 sequence reads: CATRTGTGVTGELFF. The CDR3, as DNA: TGTGCCACAAGGACCGGGACAGGGGTCACCGGGGAGCTGTTTTTT. The rearrangement joins TRBV6-1 to TRBJ2-2; TRBD1 agrees at 10 bases. The CDR3 contains 15 residues. Per the germline V gene, CDR1 is MNHNS and CDR2 is SASEGT. V lost 10 bases to trimming and J lost 4 bases; unmatched junction nucleotides: 9.